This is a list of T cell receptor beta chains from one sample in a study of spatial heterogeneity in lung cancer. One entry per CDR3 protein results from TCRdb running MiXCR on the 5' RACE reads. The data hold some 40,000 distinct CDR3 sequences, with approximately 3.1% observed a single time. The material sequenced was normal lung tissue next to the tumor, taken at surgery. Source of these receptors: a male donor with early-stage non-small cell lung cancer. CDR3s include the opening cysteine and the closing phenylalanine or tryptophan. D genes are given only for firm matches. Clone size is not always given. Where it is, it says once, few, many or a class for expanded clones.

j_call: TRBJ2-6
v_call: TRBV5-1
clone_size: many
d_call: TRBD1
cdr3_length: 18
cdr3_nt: TGCGCCAGCAGCGCCTCCCCAGGGGGTAGCTCTGGGGCCAACGTCCTGACTTTC
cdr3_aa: CASSASPGGSSGANVLTF

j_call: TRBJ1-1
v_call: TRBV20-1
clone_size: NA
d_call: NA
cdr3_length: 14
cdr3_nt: TGCAGTGCTAGAAGGGACTCGCGTAACACTGAAGCTTTCTTT
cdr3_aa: CSARRDSRNTEAFF

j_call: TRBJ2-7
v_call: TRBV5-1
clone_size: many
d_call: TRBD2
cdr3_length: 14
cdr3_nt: TGCGCCAGCAGCTTGGCCGGGACTAGCGACGAGCAGTACTTC
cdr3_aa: CASSLAGTSDEQYF

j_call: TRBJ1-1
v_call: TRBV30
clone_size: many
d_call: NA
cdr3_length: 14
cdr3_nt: TGTGCCTGGAGTGGGGACTGGGAGAACACTGAAGCTTTCTTT
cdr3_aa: CAWSGDWENTEAFF

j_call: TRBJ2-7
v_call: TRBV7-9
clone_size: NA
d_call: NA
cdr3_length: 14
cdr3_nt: TGTGCCAGCAGCGCCCCCATAAGCTCCTACGAGCAGTACTTC
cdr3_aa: CASSAPISSYEQYF

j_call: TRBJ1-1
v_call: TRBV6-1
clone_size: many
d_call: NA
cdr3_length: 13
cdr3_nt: TGTGCCTCTGAATTGGAGGGGTTCGCTGAAGCTTTCTTT
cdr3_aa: CASELEGFAEAFF

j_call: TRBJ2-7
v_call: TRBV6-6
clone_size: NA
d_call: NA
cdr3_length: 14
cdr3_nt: TGTGCCAGCAGCCAACCCCCAGATAGGTCCGAGCAGTACTTC
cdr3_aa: CASSQPPDRSEQYF

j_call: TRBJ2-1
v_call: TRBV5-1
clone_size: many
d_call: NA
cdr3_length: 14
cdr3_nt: TGCGCCAGCAGCTTGGTGGACGCCGGAGATGAGCAGTTCTTC
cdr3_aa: CASSLVDAGDEQFF

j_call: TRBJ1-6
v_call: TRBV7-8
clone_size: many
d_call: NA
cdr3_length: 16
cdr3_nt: TGTGCCAGCAGCGGGACTCCAACCTGGGATAATTCACCCCTCCACTTT
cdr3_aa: CASSGTPTWDNSPLHF

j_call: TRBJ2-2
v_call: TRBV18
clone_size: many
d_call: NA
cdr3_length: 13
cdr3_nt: TGTGCCAGCTCACCTCAGGAGCTCGGGGAGCTGTTTTTT
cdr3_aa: CASSPQELGELFF

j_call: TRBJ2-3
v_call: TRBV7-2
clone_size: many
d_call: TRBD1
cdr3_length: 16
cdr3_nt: TGTGCCAGCAGCTTAGCGCACAGGGGGCGCGCAGATACGCAGTATTTT
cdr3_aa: CASSLAHRGRADTQYF

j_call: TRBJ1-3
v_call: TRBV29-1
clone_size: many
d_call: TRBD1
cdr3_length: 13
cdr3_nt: TGCAGCGCCCGTCGACAGGGGAGGGACACCATATATTTT
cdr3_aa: CSARRQGRDTIYF

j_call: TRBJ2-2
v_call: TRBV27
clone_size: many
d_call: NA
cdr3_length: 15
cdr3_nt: TGTGCCAGCAGTTTAAATTGGGGTTTTACCGGGGAGCTGTTTTTT
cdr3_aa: CASSLNWGFTGELFF

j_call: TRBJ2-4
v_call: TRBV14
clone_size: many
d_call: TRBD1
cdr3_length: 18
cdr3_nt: TGTGCCAGCAGCCCGAGGACAGGGATAAGCGAAACCAAAAACATTCAGTACTTC
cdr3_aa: CASSPRTGISETKNIQYF

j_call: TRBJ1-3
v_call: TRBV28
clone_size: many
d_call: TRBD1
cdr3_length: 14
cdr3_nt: TGTGCCAGCAGCTGGACAGGAAGGGACTCGACCATATATTTT
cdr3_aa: CASSWTGRDSTIYF

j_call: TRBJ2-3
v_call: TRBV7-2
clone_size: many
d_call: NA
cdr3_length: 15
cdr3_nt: TGTGCCAGCAGCCCAACGACGGGAGTTGGGGATACGCAGTATTTT
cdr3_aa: CASSPTTGVGDTQYF

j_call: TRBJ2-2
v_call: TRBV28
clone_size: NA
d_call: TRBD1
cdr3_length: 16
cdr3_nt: TGTGCCAGCAGTCAAGCGGGACAGGGGTCTTACGGGGAGCTGTTTTTT
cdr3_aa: CASSQAGQGSYGELFF

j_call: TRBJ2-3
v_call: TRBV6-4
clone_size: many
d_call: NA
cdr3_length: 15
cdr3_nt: TGTGCCAGCAGCCTGGACAGCCTTAGCACAGATACGCAGTATTTT
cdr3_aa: CASSLDSLSTDTQYF

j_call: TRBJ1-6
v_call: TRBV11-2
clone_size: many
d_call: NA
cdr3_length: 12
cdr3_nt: TGTGCCAGCAGCTTAGTCAATTCACCCCTCCACTTT
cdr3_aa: CASSLVNSPLHF

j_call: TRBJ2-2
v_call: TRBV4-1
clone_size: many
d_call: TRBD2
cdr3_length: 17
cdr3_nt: TGCGCCAGCAGCAAAGGGGCTAGCGGGGAATACACCGGGGAGCTGTTTTTT
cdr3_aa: CASSKGASGEYTGELFF

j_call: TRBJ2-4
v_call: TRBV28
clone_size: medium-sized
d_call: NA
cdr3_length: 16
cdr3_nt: TGTGCCAGCAGTTTACGGACAATACCAGCCAAAAACATTCAGTACTTC
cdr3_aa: CASSLRTIPAKNIQYF

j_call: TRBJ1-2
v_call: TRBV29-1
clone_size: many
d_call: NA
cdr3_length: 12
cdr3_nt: TGCAGCGGCGACGCGGATACTCATGGCTACACCTTC
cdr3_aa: CSGDADTHGYTF

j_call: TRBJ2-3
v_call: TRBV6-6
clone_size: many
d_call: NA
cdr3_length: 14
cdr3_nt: TGTGCCAGCACCCCCTGGACGGTGGGGGATACGCAGTATTTT
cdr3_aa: CASTPWTVGDTQYF

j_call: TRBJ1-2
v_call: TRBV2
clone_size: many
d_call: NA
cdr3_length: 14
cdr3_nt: TGTGCCAGCAGTGATGTACGGGCTAACTATGGCTACACCTTC
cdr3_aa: CASSDVRANYGYTF

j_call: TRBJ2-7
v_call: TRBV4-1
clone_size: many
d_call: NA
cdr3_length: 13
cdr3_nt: TGCGCCAGCAGCCAGGAGGTCTCCTACGAGCAGTACTTC
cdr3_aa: CASSQEVSYEQYF

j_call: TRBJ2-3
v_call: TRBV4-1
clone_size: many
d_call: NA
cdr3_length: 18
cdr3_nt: TGCGCCAGCAGCCAAATACTCCCCCCCGGGGCCAGCACAGATACGCAGTATTTT
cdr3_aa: CASSQILPPGASTDTQYF

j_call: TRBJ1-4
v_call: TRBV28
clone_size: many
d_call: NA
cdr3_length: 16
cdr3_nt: TGTGCCAGCAGGGGGCTAGGGGGTCCGACTAATGAAAAACTGTTTTTT
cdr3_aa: CASRGLGGPTNEKLFF

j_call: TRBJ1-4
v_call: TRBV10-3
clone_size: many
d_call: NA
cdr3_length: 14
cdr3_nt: TGTGCCATCAGTGAGGAGGGTGCTAATGAAAAACTGTTTTTT
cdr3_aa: CAISEEGANEKLFF